The entry below describes one T cell receptor beta chain. The antigen it binds to is not known. The junction departs from the called germline gene at one end, perhaps through a read error. Using the deep immunoSEQ assay, TCR CDR3 regions were amplified from genomic DNA by multiplex PCR. Extracted genomic DNA from each cell subset was spread evenly across all wells of several immunoSEQ 96-well plates, with each plate serving as a replicate. For sorted subsets, each replicate PCR was loaded with roughly 200 ng genomic DNA, equivalent to about 30,000 T cell genomes. Purified libraries were quantified with a Qubit 3.0 fluorometer, sized on a Bioanalyzer 2100, and re-quantified with the KAPA Library Quantification kit. Each immunoSEQ 96-well plate was sequenced on its own single-read 150-cycle Illumina NextSeq 550 flow cell. The authors' analysis ran thus. Because only junctional sequences without quality scores were contained in the immunoSEQ output, filtering matching that applied to full-length reads could not be performed. To assign V/J genes and CDR3, sequences were annotated using PyIR, a Python wrapper for IgBLAST v1.9, with IMGT germline references. Reads with weak V/J assignments (E-value above 1e-6), missing CDR3, stop codons, out-of-frame junctions, or ambiguous translated residues were removed. V3J clonotypes were defined as sequences sharing the same inferred V gene, J gene, and CDR3 amino acid sequence. The percentage overlap between two repertoires was calculated by dividing the number of shared unique clonotypes by the size of the smaller repertoire. Richness of each repertoire was evaluated using RTK rarefaction, the Chao1 estimator, and Recon v2.1 estimates of unobserved clonotypes. Generation probabilities were computed with OLGA for all TCRbeta clonotypes obtained by the gDNA method from a few donors. This is the immuneACCESS table as TCRdb keeps it, with only in-frame sequences that have V and J called. A part of the clones is gone; compared with another copy, unresolved V genes explain less than half, and the rest is unexplained. From that table come the V and J calls and clone size; the DNA was used to work out D and trimming. Present in this sample are some 790,000 clones, 55% to 75% of which were seen just once. The ten largest clones capture roughly 1.8% of the sample.

This sample was included in a study of shared clonotypes between healthy human individuals (dated by TCRdb to the early 2020s). Broadly, across the study: The cohort included three men and a couple of women between 18 and 49 years of age. For each donor, CD4 naive and CD4 memory were each run on three plates, CD8 naive on two plates, and CD8 memory on one plate. To estimate repertoire size and how much clonotype sharing occurs between individuals, the study deeply sequenced the blood TCR repertoires of about five healthy adults. To increase sequencing depth and limit assay-specific biases, different laboratories used diverse techniques to prepare libraries and sequence TCR repertoires. Leukapheresis yielded between about 0.94 and 10 billion PBMCs per donor.

Beyond this particular receptor, the publication reports: Estimated clonotype richness was generally larger for naive than for memory subsets. Roughly 5% of naive CD4, approximately 3.7% of naive CD8, approximately 2.2% of memory CD4, and over 0.35% of memory CD8 clonotypes were shared across several donors. Sampling was restricted to blood, and TCR repertoires in tissue are likely to differ from TCR repertoires in blood. Pairwise subsampling indicated that sequencing depth was expected to affect the degree of clonotype sharing among donors. Rarefaction of sorted-subset datasets indicated incomplete sequencing despite the large sequencing depth. Compared with non-shared clonotypes, the clonotypes found in all four sorted-subset donors had higher generation probabilities. Because the study included only a small number of donors, the genetic and exposure-history diversity represented was limited.

Donors were healthy HIV-negative adults with no recently reported acute infections or vaccinations. Only Caucasian adults living in Nashville, Tennessee, USA were represented among the donors. CD4+ T cells were enriched by magnetic negative selection; naive cells were then positively selected on CD45RA, and the negative fraction formed the memory subset. Blood was collected by leukapheresis, and PBMCs were isolated by Ficoll-Histopaque density gradient centrifugation and then cryopreserved in liquid nitrogen vapor phase. Purity and quantity of every magnetically sorted T cell population were checked by analytical flow cytometry. Genomic DNA was isolated from each sorted fraction and quantified by UV absorbance on a Nanodrop 2000c. CDR1 and CDR2, per the germline V gene, are MNHEY and SVGAGI. The CDR3 numbers 16 residues from cysteine through phenylalanine. Only the CDR3 DNA is retained, 48 bases long and in frame from the first base.

The specimen was memory CD4+ T cells sorted from blood. The sample's cell subset or site label, in plain terms: CD45RA-negative fraction. This sequence was found in a woman aged 25 to 39 in good health. The sequence joins TRBV6-5 to TRBJ2-2; the central 8 bases match TRBD2. The nucleotide sequence reads TGTGCCAGCACTTACTGGCGGGAGGTGAACACCGGGGAGCTGTTTTTT. Its protein is CASTYWREVNTGELFF.